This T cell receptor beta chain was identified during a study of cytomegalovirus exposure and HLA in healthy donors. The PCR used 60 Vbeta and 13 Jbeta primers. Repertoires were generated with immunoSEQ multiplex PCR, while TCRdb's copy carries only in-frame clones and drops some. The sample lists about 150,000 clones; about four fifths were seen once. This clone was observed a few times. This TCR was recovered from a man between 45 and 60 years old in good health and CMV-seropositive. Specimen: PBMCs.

CDR3 protein: CASSHGGLASYEQYF. The DNA of the CDR3 is TGCGCCAGCAGCCATGGCGGACTAGCCTCCTACGAGCAGTACTTC. V usage is TRBV4-1 and J usage is TRBJ2-7; 8 nucleotides line up with TRBD2. CDR3 length equals 15 residues. CDR1 MGHRA and CDR2 YSYEKL come from the germline V gene. V shed 3 bases, J shed 0 bases, and the junction held 4 bases outside the gene matches.